This T cell receptor beta chain was captured in a study of blood T cell repertoires in COVID-19. Living in 24 US areas, the participants were between about 18 and 90 years of age. Libraries were prepared by immunoSEQ multiplex PCR; TCRdb keeps only in-frame clonotypes and omits some of them. The sample carries about 190,000 clones, roughly 80% recorded once. The TCR comes from a woman in her forties or fifties who had recovered from COVID-19. Sequencing input: PBMCs or T cells enriched from blood (not recorded which).

The CDR3 sequence: CAWSRTNSGNTIYF. CDR3 nucleotides: TGTGCCTGGAGTCGGACAAACTCTGGAAACACCATATATTTT. This sequence joins TRBV30 and TRBJ1-3; TRBD1 might be the D (5 bases). V was trimmed by 2 bases and J by 0 bases, leaving 8 bases between them. CDR3 size: 14 residues. CDR1 and CDR2 (germline): GTSNPN, SVGIG (reference sequence).